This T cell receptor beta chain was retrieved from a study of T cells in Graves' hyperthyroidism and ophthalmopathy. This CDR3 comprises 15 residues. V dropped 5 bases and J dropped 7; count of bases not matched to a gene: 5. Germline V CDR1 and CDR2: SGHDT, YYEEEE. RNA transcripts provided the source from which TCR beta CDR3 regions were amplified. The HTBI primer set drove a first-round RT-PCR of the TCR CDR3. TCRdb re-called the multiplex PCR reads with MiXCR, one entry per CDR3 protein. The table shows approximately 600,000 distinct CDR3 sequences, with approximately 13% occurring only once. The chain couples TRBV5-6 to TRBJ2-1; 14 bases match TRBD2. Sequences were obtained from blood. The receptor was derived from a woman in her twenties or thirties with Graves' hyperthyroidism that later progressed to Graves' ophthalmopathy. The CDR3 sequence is CASRTSGRARNEQFF. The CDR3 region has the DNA TGTGCCAGCAGGACTAGCGGGAGGGCCAGGAATGAGCAGTTCTTC.